This entry lists 16 T cell receptor beta chains sequenced from one sample in a study of radiation and T cells in renal cell carcinoma. The sample's time point: blood 4 weeks post-SBRT, at nephrectomy. Treatment reported: 15 Gy SBRT to primary tumor, nephrectomy 4 weeks later. Sequenced by immunoSEQ multiplex PCR; TCRdb stores in-frame clones only, minus some. Found here are under 200,000 clones, 88% of them singletons; the top ten hold about 10%. Sequencing was performed on blood, taken from a patient whose treatment included radiotherapy and nephrectomy. Receptors were obtained from a woman between 45 and 60 years old with renal cell carcinoma.

The rearrangement uses TRBV7-2 and TRBJ2-1; perhaps TRBD2 as D (5 bases). The CDR3 sequence is 13 residues long. Trimming shortened V by 5 bases and J by 5 bases, and 10 bases separated the two germline ends. Germline V gene lookup returns CDR1 SGHTA and CDR2 FQGNSA. In nucleotides, the CDR3 is TGTGCCAGCAGCCCCGGACTGAACAATGAGCAGTTCTTC. Its translation: CASSPGLNNEQFF.

The chain has TRBV15 and TRBJ2-1; 8 nucleotides align to TRBD2. Trimming cost V 0 bases and J 4 bases; bases outside gene matches: 5. Per germline, CDR1 LNHNV and CDR2 YYDKDF (reference sequence). This CDR3 comprises 16 residues. The chain's CDR3 is CATSRDYGGDYNEQFF. CDR3 DNA: TGTGCCACCAGCAGAGATTACGGGGGGGATTACAATGAGCAGTTCTTC.

In its sample, this clone was seen a few times. This chain joins TRBV18 and TRBJ1-2; no clear D gene. Trimming removed 2 bases at V and 3 bases at J, with 10 bases between. CDR3 length: 14 amino acids. The germline V gene has CDR1 KGHSH and CDR2 LQKENI. CDR3 nucleotide sequence: TGTGCCAGCTCACCAGTCGACGGAGACTATGGCTACACCTTC. Encoded protein: CASSPVDGDYGYTF.

The V call is TRBV2, the J call TRBJ2-3, with D uncertain. Germline loops: CDR1 SNHLY, CDR2 FYNNEI. V gave up 6 bases and J gave up 8 bases, with 9 bases separating them. CDR3 length: 11 amino acids. The CDR3 DNA reads as TGTGCCAGCAGGGATCTTGCTACGCAGTATTTT. It yields the protein CASRDLATQYF.

The rearrangement links TRBV6-1 to TRBJ2-3, with 7 bases that match TRBD2. Germline V lookup: CDR1 MNHNS, CDR2 SASEGT. The V gene end was trimmed by 3 bases and the J gene end by 10 bases; junction bases not matched to a gene: 16. This CDR3 has 16 amino acids. The CDR3 spells CASSDQRGPGGISQYF. As DNA, the CDR3 is TGTGCCAGCAGTGACCAGCGGGGACCGGGAGGAATATCGCAGTATTTT.

This chain joins TRBV7-9 and TRBJ2-1, with 13 bases lining up with TRBD2. CDR1 is SEHNR, CDR2 FQNEAQ, per germline (reference sequence). Trimming removed 6 bases from V and 7 bases from J; junction bases left unmatched: 9. The CDR3 contains 16 residues. Here the CDR3 reads CASSSGTSGEWNEQFF. The CDR3 bases are TGTGCCAGCAGTTCCGGGACTAGCGGGGAGTGGAATGAGCAGTTCTTC.

The chain links TRBV7-8 to TRBJ1-5; TRBD1 matches 7 bases. Germline V lookup: CDR1 SGHVS, CDR2 FQNEAQ. The CDR3 runs to 13 residues. After removal of 4 bases from V and 4 bases from J, the junction contained 1 base not matched to a gene. CDR3: CASSSDRNQPQHF. The CDR3 bases are TGTGCCAGCAGCTCGGACAGGAATCAGCCCCAGCATTTT.

J is TRBJ1-1 and V is TRBV5-1; D is possibly TRBD1 (5 bases). CDR3 length: 15 residues. V shed 0 bases and J shed 4 bases, with 13 bases lying between them. The germline V gene encodes CDR1 SGHRS and CDR2 YFSETQ. CDR3 bases: TGCGCCAGCAGCTTGGTTCCAGGGATGGTCACTGAAGCTTTCTTT. It specifies CASSLVPGMVTEAFF.

V usage is TRBV5-1 and J usage is TRBJ2-2; no clear D. CDR1 is SGHRS and CDR2 is YFSETQ in the germline V gene. V was pared by 8 bases and J by 0 bases, with 14 bases between. CDR3 length: 15 amino acids. CDR3: CASSQSGPNTGELFF. The DNA of the CDR3 is TGCGCCAGTTCGCAGAGTGGACCGAACACCGGGGAGCTGTTTTTT.

The chain employs TRBV2 and TRBJ2-2; D could derive from TRBD1 or TRBD2 (5 bases each). Trimming stripped 3 bases from V and 2 bases from J, with 7 bases between. CDR3 length equals 14 residues. Germline V gene data show CDR1 as SNHLY and CDR2 as FYNNEI. The CDR3 protein is CASSDGTNTGELFF. In DNA, the CDR3 is TGTGCCAGCAGTGATGGGACCAACACCGGGGAGCTGTTTTTT.

The J gene is TRBJ2-5, the V gene TRBV7-9; D uncertain. Germline V gives CDR1 SEHNR, CDR2 FQNEAQ (reference sequence). The CDR3 loop spans 12 amino acids. With 5 bases removed from V and 7 bases from J, the gap between germline ends came to 11 bases. CDR3 nucleotides: TGTGCCAGCAGCATCACGGTGGGGACCCAGTACTTC. It specifies CASSITVGTQYF.

V and J are TRBV4-3 and TRBJ2-1; 9 positions agree with TRBD2. CDR1 and CDR2 (germline): LGHNA, YSLEER. Trimming at V came to 0 bases and at J to 4 bases, leaving 4 bases not matched to a gene. The CDR3 is 16 amino acids. Written as DNA, the CDR3 is TGCGCCAGCAGCCAAGAAGTTGCGGGGGGGTACAATGAGCAGTTCTTC. Amino acids: CASSQEVAGGYNEQFF.

V usage is TRBV7-8 and J usage is TRBJ1-1; D not certain. The V end lost 1 base, the J end lost 2 bases, and 11 bases lay between the germline ends. The CDR3 covers 15 residues. The germline gives CDR1 SGHVS, CDR2 FQNEAQ. CDR3: CASSLVSSSNTEAFF. In nucleotides, the CDR3 is TGTGCCAGCAGCTTAGTGTCCAGCTCTAACACTGAAGCTTTCTTT.

The rearrangement joins TRBV15 to TRBJ1-2; D is unclear. The CDR3 covers 15 residues. V lost 0 bases, J lost 4 bases, and 12 bases lay in between. Germline V gene sequence: CDR1 LNHNV, CDR2 YYDKDF (reference sequence). CDR3 sequence reads: CATSRDLGSLYGYTF. The CDR3 coding sequence is TGTGCCACCAGCAGAGATCTAGGGAGCCTCTATGGCTACACCTTC.

The CDR3 DNA sequence: TGTGCCAGCAGAATACAGGGGCTGAACACTGAAGCTTTCTTT. It codes for CASRIQGLNTEAFF. The chain employs TRBV28 and TRBJ1-1; 7 bases match TRBD1. Trimming at V came to 6 bases and at J to 0 bases, leaving 4 bases not matched to a gene. This CDR3 has 14 residues. CDR1 and CDR2 (germline): MDHEN, SYDVKM.

This clone was picked up one time. An end of the junction does not agree with germline; a read error may underlie this. The rearrangement uses TRBV7-7 and TRBJ2-7; 9 bases line up with TRBD1. The germline V gene has CDR1 SSHAT and CDR2 FNYEAQ (reference sequence). The CDR3 has 14 residues. In DNA, the CDR3 is TGTGCTAGCAGCGAATCGACAGGGGGCTACGAGCAGTACTTC. This sequence encodes CASSESTGGYEQYF.